The clone carrying this TCR beta chain was counted a few times. The antigen remains unidentified. This specimen belongs to a study of PD-1 blockade in classical Hodgkin lymphoma. Each patient's relapse followed autologous stem cell transplantation, and brentuximab vedotin exposure varied. Thawed PBMCs underwent magnetic negative selection to yield purified CD4+ T cells. Best outcomes ranged across complete response, partial response and progressive disease. The protocol was immunoSEQ multiplex PCR, while the TCRdb copy is restricted to in-frame clones and leaves out a portion. This table has about 35,000 clones, roughly 90% appearing once. The trim removed 6 bases at V and 4 bases at J, leaving 11 bases unmatched. The germline V gene has CDR1 SQVTM and CDR2 ANQGSEA. CDR3 length: 15 amino acids. Findings of the study overall: By C4D1, CD4+ diversity increased significantly, especially in complete responders. Still unresolved is the cause of the repertoire differences, which may be disease activity or prior therapy. Newly diagnosed patients and complete responders had comparable diversity at baseline.

This sample comprised CD4+ T cells from blood, obtained at baseline. This TCR derives from a human donor with classical Hodgkin lymphoma. The rearrangement joins TRBV29-1 to TRBJ1-2, with 10 bases fitting TRBD1. The CDR3 nucleotides are TGCAGCGTGCAAGGAAGGGGACAGGGGATCTATGGCTACACCTTC. Amino acids: CSVQGRGQGIYGYTF.